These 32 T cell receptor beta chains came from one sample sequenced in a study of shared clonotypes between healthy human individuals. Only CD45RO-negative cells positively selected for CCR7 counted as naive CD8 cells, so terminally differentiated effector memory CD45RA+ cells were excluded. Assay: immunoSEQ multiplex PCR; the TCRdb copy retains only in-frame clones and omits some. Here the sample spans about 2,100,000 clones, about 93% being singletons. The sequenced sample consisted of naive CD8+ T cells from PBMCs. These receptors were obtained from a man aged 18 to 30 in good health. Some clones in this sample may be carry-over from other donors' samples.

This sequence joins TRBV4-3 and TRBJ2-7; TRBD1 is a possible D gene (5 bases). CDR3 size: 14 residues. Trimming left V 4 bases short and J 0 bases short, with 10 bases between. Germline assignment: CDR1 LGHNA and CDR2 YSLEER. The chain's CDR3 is CASSLKDSSYEQYF. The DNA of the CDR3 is TGCGCCAGCAGCCTTAAAGACAGCTCCTACGAGCAGTACTTC.

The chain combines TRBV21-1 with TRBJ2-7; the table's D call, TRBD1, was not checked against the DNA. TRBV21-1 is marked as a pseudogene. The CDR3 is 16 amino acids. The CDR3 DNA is TGTGCCAGCAGCAAAGAGTTGAGGCAGGGTTACCACGAGCAGTACTTC. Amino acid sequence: CASSKELRQGYHEQYF.

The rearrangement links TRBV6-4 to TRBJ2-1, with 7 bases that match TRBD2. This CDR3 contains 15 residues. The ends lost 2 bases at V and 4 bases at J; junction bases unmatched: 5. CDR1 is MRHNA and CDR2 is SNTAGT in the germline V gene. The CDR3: CASSDGMRGYNEQFF. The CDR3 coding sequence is TGTGCCAGCAGTGACGGAATGCGGGGGTACAATGAGCAGTTCTTC.

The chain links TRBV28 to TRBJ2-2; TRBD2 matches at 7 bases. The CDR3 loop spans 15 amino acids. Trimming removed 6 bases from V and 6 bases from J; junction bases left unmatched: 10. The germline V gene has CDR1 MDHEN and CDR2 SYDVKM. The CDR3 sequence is CASSPPRETPGELFF. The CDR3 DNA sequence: TGTGCCAGCAGCCCCCCGCGGGAGACCCCCGGGGAGCTGTTTTTT.

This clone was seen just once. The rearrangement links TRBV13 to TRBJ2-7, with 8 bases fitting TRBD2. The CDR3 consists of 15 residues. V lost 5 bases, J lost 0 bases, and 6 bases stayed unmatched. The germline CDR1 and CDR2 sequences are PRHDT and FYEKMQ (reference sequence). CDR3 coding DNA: TGTGCCAGCAGCGTACTAGCGGCACCCTCCTACGAGCAGTACTTC. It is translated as CASSVLAAPSYEQYF.

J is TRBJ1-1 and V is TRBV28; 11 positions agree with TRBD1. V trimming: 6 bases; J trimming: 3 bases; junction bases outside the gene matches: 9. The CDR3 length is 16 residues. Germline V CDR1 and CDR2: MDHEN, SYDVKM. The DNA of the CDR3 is TGTGCCAGCAGGACGGACAGGGGGCGCGCGTACACTGAAGCTTTCTTT. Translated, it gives CASRTDRGRAYTEAFF.

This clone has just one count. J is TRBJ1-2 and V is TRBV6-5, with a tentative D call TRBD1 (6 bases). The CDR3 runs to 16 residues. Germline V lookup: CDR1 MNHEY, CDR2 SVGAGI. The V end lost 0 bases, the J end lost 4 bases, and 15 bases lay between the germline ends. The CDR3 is CASSYSTGQISYGYTF. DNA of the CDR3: TGTGCCAGCAGTTACTCGACAGGCCAGATCTCCTATGGCTACACCTTC.

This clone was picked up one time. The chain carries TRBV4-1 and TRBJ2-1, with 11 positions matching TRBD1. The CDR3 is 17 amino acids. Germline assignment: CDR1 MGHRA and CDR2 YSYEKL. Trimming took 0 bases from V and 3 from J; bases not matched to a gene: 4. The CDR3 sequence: CASSQDTDRGLYNEQFF. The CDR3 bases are TGCGCCAGCAGCCAAGATACGGACAGGGGGCTCTACAATGAGCAGTTCTTC.

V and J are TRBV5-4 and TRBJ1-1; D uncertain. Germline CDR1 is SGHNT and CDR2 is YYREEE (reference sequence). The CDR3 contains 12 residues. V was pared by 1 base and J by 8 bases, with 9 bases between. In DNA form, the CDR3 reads TGTGCCAGCAGCTTGTTATCGTCCGAAGCTTTCTTT. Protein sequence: CASSLLSSEAFF.

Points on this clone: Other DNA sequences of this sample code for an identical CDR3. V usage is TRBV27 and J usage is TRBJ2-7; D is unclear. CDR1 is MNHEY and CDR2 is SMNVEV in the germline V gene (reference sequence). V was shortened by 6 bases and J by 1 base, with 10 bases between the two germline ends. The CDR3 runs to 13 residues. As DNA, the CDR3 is TGTGCCAGCAGCCTGGGCCCTTCCTACGAGCAGTACTTC. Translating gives CASSLGPSYEQYF.

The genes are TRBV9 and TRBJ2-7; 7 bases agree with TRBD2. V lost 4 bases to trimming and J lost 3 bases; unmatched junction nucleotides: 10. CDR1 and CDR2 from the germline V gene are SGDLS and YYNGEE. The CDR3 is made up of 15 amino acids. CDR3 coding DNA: TGTGCCAGCAGCCCGAGCGGGGCGCAGAGCTACGAGCAGTACTTC. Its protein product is CASSPSGAQSYEQYF.

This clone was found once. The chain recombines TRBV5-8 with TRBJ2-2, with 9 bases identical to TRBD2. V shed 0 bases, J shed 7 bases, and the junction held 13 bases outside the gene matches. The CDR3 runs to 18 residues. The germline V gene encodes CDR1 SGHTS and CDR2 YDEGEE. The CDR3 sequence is CASSLVGRASGKDGELFF. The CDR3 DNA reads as TGTGCCAGCAGCTTGGTTGGCCGGGCTAGCGGGAAGGACGGGGAGCTGTTTTTT.

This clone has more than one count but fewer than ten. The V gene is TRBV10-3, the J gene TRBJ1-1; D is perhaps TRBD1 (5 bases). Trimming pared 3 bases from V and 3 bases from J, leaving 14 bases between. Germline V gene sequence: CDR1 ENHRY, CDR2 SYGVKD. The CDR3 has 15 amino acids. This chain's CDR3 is CAISEPGGADTEAFF. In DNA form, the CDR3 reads TGTGCCATCAGTGAACCCGGAGGGGCGGACACTGAAGCTTTCTTT.

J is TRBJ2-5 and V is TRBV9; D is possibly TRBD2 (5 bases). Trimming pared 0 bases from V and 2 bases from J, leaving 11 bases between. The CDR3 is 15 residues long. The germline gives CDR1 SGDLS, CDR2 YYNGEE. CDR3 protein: CASSVDGNPQETQYF. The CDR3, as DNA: TGTGCCAGCAGCGTAGACGGGAACCCTCAAGAGACCCAGTACTTC.

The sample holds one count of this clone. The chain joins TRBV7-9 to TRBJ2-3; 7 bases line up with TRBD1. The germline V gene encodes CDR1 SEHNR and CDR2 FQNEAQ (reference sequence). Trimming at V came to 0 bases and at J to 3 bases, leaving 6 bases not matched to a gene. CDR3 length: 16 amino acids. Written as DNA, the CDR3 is TGTGCCAGCAGCTTAGCGCTGAGACAGGGAACAGATACGCAGTATTTT. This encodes CASSLALRQGTDTQYF.

The CDR3 bases are TGCGCCAGCAGCCCGACGCTAGCGGGAGGGGTAGATACGCAGTATTTT. Amino acid sequence: CASSPTLAGGVDTQYF. This chain uses TRBV4-1 with TRBJ2-3; 12 bases line up with TRBD2. CDR3 size: 16 residues. J gave up 5 bases and V 4 bases, and 7 bases lay outside the gene matches. Germline V gene data show CDR1 as MGHRA and CDR2 as YSYEKL.

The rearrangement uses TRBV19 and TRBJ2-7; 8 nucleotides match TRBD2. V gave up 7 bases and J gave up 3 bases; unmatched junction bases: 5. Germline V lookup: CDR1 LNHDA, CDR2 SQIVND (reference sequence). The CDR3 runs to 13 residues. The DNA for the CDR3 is TGTGCCAGTACCCCGGGGGGGATCTACGAGCAGTACTTC. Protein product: CASTPGGIYEQYF.

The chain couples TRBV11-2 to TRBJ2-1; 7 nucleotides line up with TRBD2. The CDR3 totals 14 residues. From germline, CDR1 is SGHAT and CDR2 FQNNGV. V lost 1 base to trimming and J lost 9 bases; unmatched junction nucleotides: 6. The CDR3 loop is CASSLVEGRVEQFF. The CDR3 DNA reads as TGTGCCAGCAGCTTAGTCGAGGGGAGGGTTGAGCAGTTCTTC.

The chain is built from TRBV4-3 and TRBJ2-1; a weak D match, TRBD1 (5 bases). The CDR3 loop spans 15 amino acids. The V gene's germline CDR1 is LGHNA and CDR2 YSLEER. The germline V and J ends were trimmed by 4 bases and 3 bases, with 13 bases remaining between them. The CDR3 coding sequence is TGCGCCAGCAGCCTAAGACAGAGCCGCTACAATGAGCAGTTCTTC. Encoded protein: CASSLRQSRYNEQFF.

CDR3 in DNA: TGCGCCAGCAGTGAGTCAGTTAGCGGGAACACAGATACGCAGTATTTT. As protein: CASSESVSGNTDTQYF. The chain uses TRBV10-1 and TRBJ2-3; 8 nucleotides line up with TRBD2. The CDR3 is 16 amino acids. Trimming took 0 bases from V and 2 from J; bases not matched to a gene: 4. The germline gives CDR1 WNHNN, CDR2 SYGVQD (reference sequence).

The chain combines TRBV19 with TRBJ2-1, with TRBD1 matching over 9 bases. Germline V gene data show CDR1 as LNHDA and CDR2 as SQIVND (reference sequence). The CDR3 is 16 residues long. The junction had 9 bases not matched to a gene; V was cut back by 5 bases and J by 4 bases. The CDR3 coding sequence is TGTGCCAGTAGTTCAACCGGGACAGGGCTATACAATGAGCAGTTCTTC. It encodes CASSSTGTGLYNEQFF.

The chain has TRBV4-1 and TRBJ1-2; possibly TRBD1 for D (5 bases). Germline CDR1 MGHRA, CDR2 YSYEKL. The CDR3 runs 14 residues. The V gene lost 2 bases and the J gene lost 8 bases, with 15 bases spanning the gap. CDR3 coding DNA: TGCGCCAGCAGCCAACCAACGACAGCTTTAGGCTACACCTTC. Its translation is CASSQPTTALGYTF.

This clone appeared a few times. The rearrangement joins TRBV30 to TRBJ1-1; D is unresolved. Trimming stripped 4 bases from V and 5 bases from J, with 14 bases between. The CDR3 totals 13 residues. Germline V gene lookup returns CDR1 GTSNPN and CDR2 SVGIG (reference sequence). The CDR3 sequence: CAWKKDPGTEAFF. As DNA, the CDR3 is TGTGCCTGGAAAAAAGATCCGGGGACTGAAGCTTTCTTT.

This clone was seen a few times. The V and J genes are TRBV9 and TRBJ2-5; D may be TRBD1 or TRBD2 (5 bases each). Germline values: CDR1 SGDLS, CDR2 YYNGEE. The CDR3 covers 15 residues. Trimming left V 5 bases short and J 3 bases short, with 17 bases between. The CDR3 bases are TGTGCCAGCAGTGACGGGACCGATGGGGAAGAGACCCAGTACTTC. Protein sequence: CASSDGTDGEETQYF.

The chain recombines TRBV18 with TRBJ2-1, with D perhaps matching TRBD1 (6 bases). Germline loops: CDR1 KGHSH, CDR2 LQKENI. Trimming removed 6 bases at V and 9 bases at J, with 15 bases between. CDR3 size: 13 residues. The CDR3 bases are TGTGCCAGCTCCCAAGGGGGTTTGGCTGAGCAGTTCTTC. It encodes CASSQGGLAEQFF. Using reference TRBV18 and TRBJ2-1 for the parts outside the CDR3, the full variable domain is NAGVMQNPRHLVRRRGQEARLRCSPMKGHSHVYWYRQLPEEGLKFMVYLQKENIIDESGMPKERFSAEFPKEGPSILRIQQVVRGDSAAYFCASSQGGLAEQFFGPGTRLTVL.

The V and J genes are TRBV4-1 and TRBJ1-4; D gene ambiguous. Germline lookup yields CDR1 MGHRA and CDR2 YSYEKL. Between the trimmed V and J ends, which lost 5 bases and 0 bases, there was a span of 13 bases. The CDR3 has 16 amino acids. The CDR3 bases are TGCGCCAGCAGCTCCCACCCGACTGCAACTAATGAAAAACTGTTTTTT. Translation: CASSSHPTATNEKLFF.

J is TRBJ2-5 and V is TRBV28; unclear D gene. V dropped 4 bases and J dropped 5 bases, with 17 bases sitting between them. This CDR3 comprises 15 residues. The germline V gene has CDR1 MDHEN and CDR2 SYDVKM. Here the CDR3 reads CASSSVYRVGETQYF. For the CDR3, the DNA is TGTGCCAGCAGTTCGGTTTATAGGGTCGGGGAGACCCAGTACTTC.

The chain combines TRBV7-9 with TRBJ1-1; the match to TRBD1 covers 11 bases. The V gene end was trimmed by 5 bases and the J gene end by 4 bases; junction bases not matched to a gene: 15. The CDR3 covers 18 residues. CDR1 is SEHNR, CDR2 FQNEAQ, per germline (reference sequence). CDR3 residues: CASSPTVWTGGFGTEAFF. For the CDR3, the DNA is TGTGCCAGCAGCCCTACGGTCTGGACAGGGGGCTTTGGCACTGAAGCTTTCTTT.

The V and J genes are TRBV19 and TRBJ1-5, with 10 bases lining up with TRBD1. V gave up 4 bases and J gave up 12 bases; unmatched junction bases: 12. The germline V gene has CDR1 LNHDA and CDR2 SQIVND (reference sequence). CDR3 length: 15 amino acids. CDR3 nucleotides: TGTGCCAGTAGTAAGGAGGACAGGGGGGCCTCTTTCCAGCATTTT. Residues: CASSKEDRGASFQHF.

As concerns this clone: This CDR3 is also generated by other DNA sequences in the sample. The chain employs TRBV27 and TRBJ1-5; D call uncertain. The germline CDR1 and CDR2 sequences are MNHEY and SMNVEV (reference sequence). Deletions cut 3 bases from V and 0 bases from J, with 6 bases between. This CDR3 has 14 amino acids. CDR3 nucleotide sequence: TGTGCCAGCAGTTTCCGTGATAGCAATCAGCCCCAGCATTTT. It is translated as CASSFRDSNQPQHF.

The chain's CDR3 is CATRQGNNEQFF. CDR3 bases: TGTGCCACAAGACAGGGGAACAATGAGCAGTTCTTC. The rearrangement links TRBV15 to TRBJ2-1; 8 nucleotides match TRBD1. Germline values: CDR1 LNHNV, CDR2 YYDKDF (reference sequence). The CDR3 totals 12 residues. With 9 bases clipped from V and 5 bases from J, the junction kept 3 bases outside the gene matches.

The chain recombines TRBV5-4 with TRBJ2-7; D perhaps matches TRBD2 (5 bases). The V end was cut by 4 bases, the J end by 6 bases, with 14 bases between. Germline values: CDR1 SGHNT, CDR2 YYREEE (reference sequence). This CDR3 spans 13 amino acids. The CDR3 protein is CASSEGAMPEQYF. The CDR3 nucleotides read TGTGCCAGCAGCGAGGGAGCTATGCCCGAGCAGTACTTC. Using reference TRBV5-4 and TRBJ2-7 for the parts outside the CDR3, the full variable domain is ETGVTQSPTHLIKTRGQQVTLRCSSQSGHNTVSWYQQALGQGPQFIFQYYREEENGRGNFPPRFSGLQFPNYSSELNVNALELDDSALYLCASSEGAMPEQYFGPGTRLTVT.